Below, 27 T cell receptor beta chains from the same sample are listed, as sequenced in a study of OX40 agonist ivuxolimab in advanced cancers. Sequencing was performed with immunoSEQ multiplex PCR; in TCRdb, only in-frame clones are kept and a portion is missing. This sample has about 83,000 clones, with around 84% found just once. The material sequenced was CD4+ or CD8+ T cells sorted from blood, taken in a trial of the OX40 agonist ivuxolimab. The receptors shown here come from an adult with an advanced solid tumor such as melanoma, head and neck, liver or kidney cancer.

The chain joins TRBV19 to TRBJ1-1; 8 bases match TRBD1. The CDR3 length is 16 residues. From germline, CDR1 is LNHDA and CDR2 SQIVND (reference sequence). V lost 6 bases and J lost 0; bases outside the gene matches: 9. CDR3 sequence reads: CASRAFQGALNTEAFF. CDR3 nucleotides: TGTGCCAGTAGGGCCTTTCAGGGGGCCTTGAACACTGAAGCTTTCTTT.

The chain recombines TRBV30 with TRBJ2-2; D may be TRBD1 or TRBD2 (7 bases each). Germline values: CDR1 GTSNPN, CDR2 SVGIG (reference sequence). This CDR3 is 14 amino acids long. V lost 2 bases and J lost 6, with 13 bases in between. This CDR3 reads CAWSFQGGPGELFF. The DNA for the CDR3 is TGTGCCTGGAGTTTCCAGGGGGGGCCCGGGGAGCTGTTTTTT.

This chain links TRBV19 with TRBJ1-1; 9 bases fit TRBD1. Germline V CDR1 and CDR2: LNHDA, SQIVND (reference sequence). There are 12 residues in the CDR3. The CDR3 nucleotides read TGTGCTGCTACGGACAGGGGCACTGAAGCTTTCTTT. Amino acid sequence: CAATDRGTEAFF.

The gene calls are TRBV6-6 and TRBJ2-5; a possible D gene is TRBD2 (7 bases). Trimming shortened V by 4 bases and J by 5 bases, and 17 bases separated the two germline ends. Germline V gene data show CDR1 as MNHNY and CDR2 as SVGAGI (reference sequence). The length of the CDR3 is 15 residues. CDR3 in DNA: TGTGCCAGCAGTTCCCACAGGGCCGGGGGGGAGACCCAGTACTTC. Amino acids: CASSSHRAGGETQYF.

In this sample, this clone turned up once. V gene TRBV5-1 combines with J gene TRBJ2-1; D is perhaps TRBD1 (6 bases). Germline CDR1 is SGHRS and CDR2 is YFSETQ. The CDR3 has 13 residues. Trimming removed 0 bases at V and 10 bases at J, with 11 bases between. CDR3 coding DNA: TGCGCCAGCAGCTTGGTAACAGGGATGGAGCAGTTCTTC. This codes for CASSLVTGMEQFF. Looking up the rest from reference TRBV5-1 and TRBJ2-1 gives the full variable domain: KAGVTQTPRYLIKTRGQQVTLSCSPISGHRSVSWYQQTPGQGLQFLFEYFSETQRNKGNFPGRFSGRQFSNSRSEMNVSTLELGDSALYLCASSLVTGMEQFFGPGTRLTVL.

This rearrangement joins TRBV7-2 to TRBJ1-3; D may be TRBD1 (6 bases). The CDR3 has 15 residues. Germline V gives CDR1 SGHTA, CDR2 FQGNSA. Trimming pared 1 base from V and 2 bases from J, leaving 9 bases between. CDR3 coding DNA: TGTGCCAGCAGCTTAGTAGGGGGTGCTGGAAACACCATATATTTT. This gives the protein CASSLVGGAGNTIYF.

The rearrangement joins TRBV2 to TRBJ1-5; D remains ambiguous. The CDR3 has 12 amino acids. The germline CDR1 and CDR2 sequences are SNHLY and FYNNEI. Trimming took off 3 bases at V and 15 bases at J, with 15 bases between the two ends. The DNA of the CDR3 is TGTGCCAGCAGTGATAATGGGCCCCGGGTGCATTTT. It is translated as CASSDNGPRVHF.

The chain employs TRBV7-2 and TRBJ2-5, with D possibly called TRBD1 or TRBD2 (6 bases each). Trimming removed 2 bases at V and 7 bases at J, with 17 bases between. The CDR3 is 15 residues long. CDR1 and CDR2 (germline): SGHTA, FQGNSA. Here the CDR3 reads CASSLSGLEGGTQYF. In DNA form, the CDR3 reads TGTGCCAGCAGCTTATCCGGGTTGGAGGGGGGGACCCAGTACTTC.

The CDR3 reads CSVVSRGAGPSYEQYF. CDR3 bases: TGCAGCGTTGTTAGTCGGGGAGCGGGCCCCTCCTACGAGCAGTACTTC. This chain uses TRBV29-1 with TRBJ2-5; the D gene is possibly TRBD2 (6 bases). The closer fit of TRBJ2-7 to the DNA end suggests the J call may be wrong. The germline V gene encodes CDR1 SQVTM and CDR2 ANQGSEA. CDR3 length: 16 amino acids.

This chain joins TRBV7-8 and TRBJ1-6; D is uncertain. V was pared by 1 base and J by 10 bases, with 8 bases between. There are 13 residues in the CDR3. CDR1 is SGHVS, CDR2 FQNEAQ, per germline. The CDR3 DNA reads TGTGCCAGCAGCTTAGGTGGGGTCTCACCCCTCCACTTT. Translated: CASSLGGVSPLHF.

This clone was seen more than once but under ten times. V is TRBV19 and J is TRBJ1-5; 8 bases agree with TRBD1. CDR1 is LNHDA and CDR2 is SQIVND in the germline V gene (reference sequence). This CDR3 spans 17 amino acids. V lost 0 bases and J lost 6; bases outside the gene matches: 10. The CDR3 protein is CASSIDLLGQGAQPQHF. For the CDR3, the DNA is TGTGCCAGTAGTATAGATCTATTAGGGCAGGGGGCTCAGCCCCAGCATTTT.

This clone was counted a few times. The chain uses TRBV27 and TRBJ1-1, with TRBD1 identical over 8 bases. Germline V lookup: CDR1 MNHEY, CDR2 SMNVEV (reference sequence). V shed 4 bases and J 5 bases; nucleotides not matched to a gene: 9. This CDR3 region has 15 residues. CDR3 nucleotides: TGTGCCAGCAGTTCTCGACAGGGGAGAGGGACTGAAGCTTTCTTT. This gives the protein CASSSRQGRGTEAFF.

Points on this clone: Within the sample, other DNA sequences also encode this same CDR3. V usage is TRBV6-6 and J usage is TRBJ2-1; 7 nucleotides agree with TRBD2. Germline V gives CDR1 MNHNY, CDR2 SVGAGI (reference sequence). V dropped 5 bases and J dropped 7; count of bases not matched to a gene: 5. This CDR3 has 13 residues. CDR3: CASSLGEGNEQFF. The CDR3 DNA follows: TGTGCCAGCAGTCTGGGGGAGGGGAATGAGCAGTTCTTC.

The J gene is TRBJ2-5, the V gene TRBV5-6, with D unresolved. V lost 0 bases and J lost 9, with 9 bases in between. CDR3 length: 12 residues. Per the germline V gene, CDR1 is SGHDT and CDR2 is YYEEEE. Written as DNA, the CDR3 is TGTGCCAGCAGCTTGGAATCCGGATCCCAGTACTTC. It encodes CASSLESGSQYF.

The chain employs TRBV5-6 and TRBJ2-6; TRBD1 aligns across 9 bases. The CDR3 extends over 14 amino acids. J lost 11 bases, V lost 5 bases, and 8 bases had no gene match. Germline CDR1 and CDR2: SGHDT and YYEEEE. The CDR3 spells CASSLRDRVDVLTF. The DNA for the CDR3 is TGTGCCAGCAGTCTCCGGGACAGGGTCGACGTCCTGACTTTC.

The chain employs TRBV27 and TRBJ1-6; possible D gene TRBD1, 6 bases. Germline-derived CDR1 and CDR2 are MNHEY and SMNVEV (reference sequence). The CDR3 totals 13 residues. V gave up 5 bases and J gave up 10 bases, with 12 bases separating them. The CDR3 nucleotides are TGTGCCAGCAGTCAACAGGGACGGTCACCCCTCCACTTT. Protein: CASSQQGRSPLHF.

This clone was detected only once. This chain connects TRBV11-3 to TRBJ2-1; D assignment may be TRBD1 or TRBD2 (6 bases each). The CDR3 loop spans 13 amino acids. The germline V gene encodes CDR1 SGHNT and CDR2 YENEEA. Deletions cut 5 bases from V and 12 bases from J, with 17 bases between. CDR3 loop: CASSDQQGLAQFF. CDR3 DNA sequence: TGTGCCAGCAGCGACCAACAGGGACTCGCGCAGTTCTTC.

The V gene is TRBV7-2, the J gene TRBJ2-5, with 11 bases that match TRBD1. CDR3 length equals 13 residues. Germline lookup yields CDR1 SGHTA and CDR2 FQGNSA. Trimming removed 8 bases from V and 6 bases from J; junction bases left unmatched: 5. The CDR3 loop reads CASAGQGAKTQYF. CDR3 DNA: TGTGCCAGCGCCGGACAGGGGGCAAAGACCCAGTACTTC.

This sequence joins TRBV5-1 and TRBJ2-5; TRBD1 matches 7 bases. In germline, CDR1 is SGHRS, CDR2 YFSETQ. This CDR3 is 15 amino acids long. V was clipped by 5 bases and J by 1 base; unmatched bases: 8. CDR3 in amino acids: CASRPTGTLQETQYF. CDR3 sequence (DNA): TGCGCCAGCAGACCGACAGGGACCCTCCAAGAGACCCAGTACTTC.

This CDR3 reads CASSVSSGGSDTQYF. The DNA of the CDR3 is TGTGCCAGCAGCGTATCAAGCGGGGGATCAGATACGCAGTATTTT. V gene TRBV9 combines with J gene TRBJ2-3; 8 bases line up with TRBD2. The CDR3 covers 15 residues. Trimming at V came to 1 base and at J to 4 bases, leaving 5 bases not matched to a gene. CDR1 SGDLS and CDR2 YYNGEE come from the germline V gene. Full variable domain (remainder filled in from reference TRBV9 and TRBJ2-3): DSGVTQTPKHLITATGQRVTLRCSPRSGDLSVYWYQQSLDQGLQFLIQYYNGEERAKGNILERFSAQQFPDLHSELNLSSLELGDSALYFCASSVSSGGSDTQYFGPGTRLTVL.

The chain links TRBV7-2 to TRBJ2-1, with D maybe TRBD1 (6 bases). This CDR3 region has 19 residues. Trimming left V 5 bases short and J 9 bases short, with 32 bases between. CDR1 and CDR2 from the germline V gene are SGHTA and FQGNSA. The CDR3 region has the DNA TGTGCCAGCAGCCGACCGCCAAAAACAGGGTCCTCGGGTCAGGGTGAGCAGTTCTTC. It is translated as CASSRPPKTGSSGQGEQFF.

This clone was counted between two and nine times. V gene TRBV9 combines with J gene TRBJ2-1; 10 nucleotides agree with TRBD2. Germline CDR1 SGDLS, CDR2 YYNGEE. J gave up 12 bases and V 0 bases, and 9 bases lay outside the gene matches. The CDR3 is 15 residues long. The CDR3 region has the DNA TGTGCCAGCAGCGTAGGGAGCGGGAGGGGCGGTAGGCAGTTCTTC. Translation gives CASSVGSGRGGRQFF.

The chain carries TRBV21-1 and TRBJ2-7; whether TRBD2, the table's D call, matches the DNA was not checked. TRBV21-1 is labeled a pseudogene. The CDR3 contains 16 residues. CDR3 DNA: TGTGCCAGCAGCGTCCCGAGGCGCTACCCACTTACCGAGCAGTACTTC. Translating gives CASSVPRRYPLTEQYF.

The rearrangement uses TRBV6-5 and TRBJ2-1, with D unresolved. The V end lost 4 bases, the J end lost 6 bases, and 10 bases lay between the germline ends. CDR1 and CDR2 (germline): MNHEY, SVGAGI. CDR3 size: 13 residues. The CDR3 DNA is TGTGCCAGCAGTTTAATAGGGCTCAATGAGCAGTTCTTC. This encodes CASSLIGLNEQFF.

The chain carries TRBV19 and TRBJ2-2, with TRBD1 identical over 8 bases. The length of the CDR3 is 15 residues. J gave up 6 bases and V 8 bases, and 11 bases lay outside the gene matches. Germline CDR1 reads LNHDA; CDR2 reads SQIVND (reference sequence). The CDR3 here is CASLGLRGQSGELFF. DNA for the CDR3: TGTGCCAGTTTAGGCCTCAGGGGGCAGTCCGGGGAGCTGTTTTTT. Full variable domain (outside the CDR3, taken from reference TRBV19 and TRBJ2-2): DGGITQSPKYLFRKEGQNVTLSCEQNLNHDAMYWYRQDPGQGLRLIYYSQIVNDFQKGDIAEGYSVSREKKESFPLTVTSAQKNPTAFYLCASLGLRGQSGELFFGEGSRLTVL.

The rearrangement links TRBV5-1 to TRBJ1-2; D uncertain. Per germline, CDR1 SGHRS and CDR2 YFSETQ. Trimming removed 1 base from V and 4 bases from J, with 8 bases in between. This CDR3 has 13 amino acids. The CDR3, as DNA: TGCGCCAGCAGCTTGTTACCAGCCTATGGCTACACCTTC. Translated: CASSLLPAYGYTF.

The chain joins TRBV5-8 to TRBJ2-2; D may be TRBD2 (6 bases). CDR1 and CDR2 (germline): SGHTS, YDEGEE. The ends were cut back, 1 base at V and 4 bases at J, with 11 bases in the middle. This CDR3 region has 15 residues. CDR3 nucleotide sequence: TGTGCCAGCAGCTTGAAGGGACTTCTCACCGGGGAGCTGTTTTTT. This codes for CASSLKGLLTGELFF.